This T cell receptor (beta chain) was identified during a study of T-cell reconstitution after alpha-beta-depleted transplantation in children. J gave up 9 bases and V 7 bases, and 12 bases lay outside the gene matches. There are 15 residues in the CDR3. Unique molecular identifiers were built into the TCRbeta library. TCRdb fed the PCR reads into MiXCR, producing one record per CDR3 protein. The sample shows 360,000 or so distinct CDR3 sequences, roughly 22% of them seen only once. A few counts support this clonotype. The rearrangement uses TRBV12-3 or TRBV12-4 and TRBJ2-1, with TRBD2 matching 10 bases. The TCR originated in a human donor who donated a stem cell graft to a child with acute myeloid leukemia. The sample was PBMCs from the stem cell graft donor, taken from the stem cell graft. The CDR3: CASTTQAGGGFEQFF. CDR3 DNA sequence: TGTGCCAGCACCACCCAAGCGGGGGGGGGTTTTGAGCAGTTCTTC.